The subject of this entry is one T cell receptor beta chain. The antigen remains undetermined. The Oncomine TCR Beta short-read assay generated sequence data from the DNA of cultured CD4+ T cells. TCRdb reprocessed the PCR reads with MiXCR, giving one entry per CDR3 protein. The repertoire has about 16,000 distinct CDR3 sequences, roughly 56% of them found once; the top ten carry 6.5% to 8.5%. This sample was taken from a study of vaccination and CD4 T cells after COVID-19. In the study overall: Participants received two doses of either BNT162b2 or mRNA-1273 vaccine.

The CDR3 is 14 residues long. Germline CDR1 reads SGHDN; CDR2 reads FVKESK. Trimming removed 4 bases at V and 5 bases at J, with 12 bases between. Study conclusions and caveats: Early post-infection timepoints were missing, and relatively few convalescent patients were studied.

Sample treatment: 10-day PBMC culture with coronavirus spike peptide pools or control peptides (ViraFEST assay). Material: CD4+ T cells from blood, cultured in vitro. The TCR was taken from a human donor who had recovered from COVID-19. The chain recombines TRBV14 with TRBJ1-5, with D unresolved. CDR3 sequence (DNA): TGTGCCAGCAGCCCATCCTCGGGAGATCAGCCCCAGCATTTT. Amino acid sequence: CASSPSSGDQPQHF.